This TCR beta chain was recorded in a study of blood T cell repertoires in COVID-19. Turning to the study itself: Material from acute and convalescent COVID-19 was sourced from the United States, Italy and Spain. The analysed material was cDNA or gDNA that came from T cells, B-cell-depleted T cells, or PBMCs.

As handled by the study authors: Reference gene primer amplification gave estimated nucleated cell counts. This table comes from immunoSEQ multiplex PCR, and its TCRdb copy is limited to in-frame clones, with some not included. V, J and clone size are taken as reported in that table, and D and trimming were inferred from the DNA itself. The sample holds around 250,000 clones, under 90% seen once. The V gene's germline CDR1 is SEHNR and CDR2 FQNEAQ (reference sequence). V lost 4 bases and J lost 2; bases outside the gene matches: 1. This CDR3 contains 13 residues. The chain joins TRBV7-9 to TRBJ1-2; 7 bases are a match to TRBD1. The receptor comes from a human donor in a cohort sampled during active COVID-19. The specimen was peripheral blood. The CDR3 here is CASSSQGNYGYTF. The CDR3 DNA reads TGTGCCAGCAGCTCACAGGGGAACTATGGCTACACCTTC. Combining the CDR3 with reference TRBV7-9 and TRBJ1-2 gives the whole variable domain DTGVSQNPRHKITKRGQNVTFRCDPISEHNRLYWYRQTLGQGPEFLTYFQNEAQLEKSRLLSDRFSAERPKGSFSTLEIQRTEQGDSAMYLCASSSQGNYGYTFGSGTRLTVV.